This section outlines one T cell receptor (beta chain) sequence together with its context. This clone's antigen is unknown. Base-call qualities are not available, and no considerably larger clone is one nucleotide away. CDR1 and CDR2 were assigned from the germline V gene as SQVTM and ANQGSEA. V lost 4 bases and J lost 4 bases; the stretch between them is 11 bases long. Including the terminal cysteine and phenylalanine, the CDR3 comprises 14 residues. CDR3 DNA only is kept here, 42 bases in frame from base 1. This entry is derived from a study of vaccination and CD4 T cells after COVID-19 (dated by TCRdb to between 2020 and 2023). In terms of the full investigation: SARS-CoV-2 positivity had been established in the convalescent patients by nasal swab PCR, and mild disease was recorded in several of these patients and severe disease in one. Overlapping spike peptide pools from SARS-CoV-2 and from the common cold coronaviruses HCoV-NL63, HCoV-OC43 and HCoV-229E were used as culture stimuli. Control cultures used a CEFX viral epitope pool as positive control, an HIV-1 Nef peptide pool as negative control, or no peptide. Post-COVID blood samples were collected from convalescent patients a median of approximately 93 days after diagnosis, with a range of roughly 30 to 170 days. Two doses of either the Pfizer-BioNTech BNT162b2 vaccine (n=8) or the Moderna mRNA-1273 vaccine (n=2) were administered to participants. The spike-specific CD4+ TCR repertoire was compared before and after mRNA vaccination in approximately ten COVID-19 convalescent patients and a handful of infection-naive healthy vaccine recipients. In the convalescent cohort there were six males and four females, among whom were two Hispanic individuals, seven Caucasians, two Asians and one multiracial person. Post-vaccine blood samples were obtained a median of about 77 days after the second vaccine dose, with a range of about 14 to 250 days.

Results the study describes overall, beyond this receptor: The median number of SARS-CoV-2-reactive clonotypes rose from 20 to 25 after infection to 38 after vaccination, but the change was not significant. In convalescent patients, a median approximately 83% of post-vaccine SARS-CoV-2-reactive clones were detected only after vaccination, and vaccine-specific priming was suggested by this finding. In convalescent patients, nearly all vaccine-specific clones (304 of 307) were found to be mono-reactive for SARS-CoV-2 spike rather than cross-reactive with common cold coronaviruses. Relatively few convalescent patients were included in the study, and early timepoints after natural infection were not analyzed.

Libraries came from PCR. TCR sequencing of DNA from cultured CD4+ T cells used the Oncomine TCR Beta short-read assay at the Johns Hopkins FTIC core. The QIAamp micro DNA kit was used to extract genomic DNA from the cultured CD4+ T cells. Oncomine TCR Beta libraries made from cultured CD4+ T cells were pooled using unique dual indexes and sequenced on an Illumina iSeq 100. The study's own analysis went as follows. Non-productive sequences were removed, and CDR3s that did not start with C, did not end with F or W, or were shorter than 7 amino acids were discarded. The MANAFEST web application identified antigen-specific clonotypes by comparing peptide-stimulated wells against reference wells and other culture wells. For a clone to be called positive, the clone needed an FDR below 0.05, an odds ratio above 5, and a productive frequency above 0.1% in at least two of three replicate wells. A clonotype was classed as cross-reactive if the clonotype showed significant expansion both in SARS-CoV-2 spike wells and in at least one common cold coronavirus spike condition. Levenshtein distances (stringdist) and unrooted phylogenetic trees (ape) in R version 3.6.1 were used to assess CDR3 homology. TCRdb cleaned the public reads at Q25 with fastp, built clones with MiXCR and kept in-frame beta chains. Every distinct CDR3 protein forms one entry, paired with its most common genes and DNA. Here the V and J calls rest on TCRdb's processing, not on the authors' analysis. The sample table records over 10,000 distinct CDR3 sequences; 60% to 85% of these occur just once. Of the sample, more than 25% falls within the top ten clones.

The sample's treatment or condition label, decoded: roughly 11-day PBMC culture with coronavirus spike peptide pools or control peptides (ViraFEST assay). To expand antigen-specific T cells with peptide pools and then pick out the expanded clonotypes through TCR sequencing, the study relied on the ViraFEST assay. Positive SARS-CoV-2 PCR tests in the convalescent patients dated from March to December 2020, before Alpha, Beta and Delta variants emerged in the United States. Each well held roughly 2 million PBMCs cultured in IMDM containing around 5% human AB serum and approximately 9.4 IU/ml IL-2, with 10 ug/ml peptide pools added. Half of the culture medium was replaced with fresh IL-2-containing medium on days 3 and 7. After less than 12 days of culture, CD4+ T cells were isolated by negative selection using the EasySep CD4+ T cell isolation kit. Ficoll-Paque Plus gradient centrifugation was used to isolate PBMCs from whole blood, and the isolated PBMCs were then either used fresh or cryopreserved at -140C. Each culture condition was generally run in triplicate wells.

The receptor chain draws on TRBV29-1 and TRBJ2-6; the D segment might be TRBD1 or TRBD2, since each matches 5 bases. The sequence was obtained from a human donor who had recovered from COVID-19. Input material: CD4+ T cells from blood, cultured in vitro. The CDR3 sequence is CSVGWGSGANVLTF. The nucleotides are TGCAGCGTTGGATGGGGGTCCGGGGCCAACGTCCTGACTTTC.